This T cell receptor (beta chain) was retrieved from a study of CD8 T cells in ankylosing spondylitis. V lost 4 bases and J lost 6, with 9 bases in between. CDR1 is SQVTM, CDR2 ANQGSEA, per germline. The CDR3 contains 11 residues. This clonotype came up a few times. Antigen specificity is unknown. Points from the study as a whole: Disease-linked clones were found to be CD8+ and relatively rare in peripheral blood. In ankylosing spondylitis blood, a motif of seven to nine highly homologous TCR beta variants appeared characteristic.

TCRdb analysed the 5' RACE reads with MiXCR anew, one entry per CDR3 protein. The table lists some 800,000 distinct CDR3 sequences, 10% to 15% of them singletons. The origin of this receptor is a male donor with ankylosing spondylitis. The V gene is TRBV29-1, the J gene TRBJ1-1, with D tentatively TRBD1 (5 bases). Sequencing input: blood, either unsorted or a sorted T cell fraction (not recorded which). CDR3 region: CSVGRVSEAFF. DNA for the CDR3: TGCAGCGTTGGCAGGGTATCTGAAGCTTTCTTT.